Below, 10 T cell receptor beta chains from the same sample are listed, as sequenced in a study of neoadjuvant anti-PD-1 for oral cavity cancer. The time point: after neoadjuvant nivolumab, at surgical resection. The assay was immunoSEQ multiplex PCR, and TCRdb's table has in-frame clones only and misses some. The table has under 7,500 clones, around 51% seen once. The sequences come from tumor tissue, collected after nivolumab (anti-PD-1) treatment. Receptors originate from a person aged 35-79 years with oral cavity squamous cell carcinoma.

This sequence joins TRBV18 and TRBJ1-1; D is ambiguous. This CDR3 is built from 13 residues. Germline CDR1 is KGHSH and CDR2 is LQKENI. V lost 2 bases, J lost 3 bases, and 7 bases lay in between. Here the CDR3 DNA reads TGTGCCAGCTCACCAGTTATTTACACTGAAGCTTTCTTT. It is translated as CASSPVIYTEAFF.

V is TRBV14 and J is TRBJ2-2; 9 bases are shared with TRBD2. The CDR3 is made up of 17 amino acids. After removal of 3 bases from V and 6 bases from J, the junction contained 11 bases not matched to a gene. Looked up from germline, CDR1 is SGHDN and CDR2 is FVKESK. CDR3 DNA: TGTGCCAGCAGCCATTTGGCCGGGACTAGCCCTCCCGGGGAGCTGTTTTTT. This sequence encodes CASSHLAGTSPPGELFF.

This rearrangement joins TRBV28 to TRBJ2-5, with 9 bases aligning to TRBD1. Germline V gene data show CDR1 as MDHEN and CDR2 as SYDVKM. After removal of 6 bases from V and 2 bases from J, the junction contained 13 bases not matched to a gene. The CDR3 has 17 amino acids. The CDR3 region is CASSTQGAGWVQETQYF. The CDR3 region has the DNA TGTGCCAGCAGCACACAGGGGGCCGGGTGGGTTCAAGAGACCCAGTACTTC. The whole variable domain, remainder taken from reference TRBV28 and TRBJ2-5, is DVKVTQSSRYLVKRTGEKVFLECVQDMDHENMFWYRQDPGLGLRLIYFSYDVKMKEKGDIPEGYSVSREKKERFSLILESASTNQTSMYLCASSTQGAGWVQETQYFGPGTRLLVL.

The CDR3 DNA reads TGTGCCAGCAGCCTACTCGACAGGGGCTACGAGCAGTACTTC. It specifies CASSLLDRGYEQYF. The chain is built from TRBV5-6 and TRBJ2-7, with 8 bases fitting TRBD1. This CDR3 spans 14 amino acids. Germline CDR1 and CDR2: SGHDT and YYEEEE. V gave up 4 bases and J gave up 3 bases; unmatched junction bases: 6.

The chain recombines TRBV5-6 with TRBJ1-2, with D perhaps TRBD1 (5 bases). CDR3 length: 16 amino acids. From germline, CDR1 is SGHDT and CDR2 YYEEEE. V was cut by 0 bases and J by 4 bases, with 16 bases left in between. In DNA form, the CDR3 reads TGTGCCAGCAGCTTGGAAGTGGGGACCTCTGGCTATGGCTACACCTTC. Its translation: CASSLEVGTSGYGYTF.

This sequence joins TRBV11-2 and TRBJ2-5, with 12 bases that match TRBD2. With V trimmed by 5 bases and J by 4 bases, 5 bases remained unmatched. Germline CDR1 SGHAT, CDR2 FQNNGV. CDR3 length: 15 amino acids. The CDR3, as DNA: TGTGCCAGCAGCCCTAGCGGGAGGGAGGGAGAGACCCAGTACTTC. This gives the protein CASSPSGREGETQYF.

The chain links TRBV7-9 to TRBJ2-7; the match to TRBD2 covers 13 bases. Germline CDR1 and CDR2: SEHNR and FQNEAQ (reference sequence). Germline trimming cut 4 bases from V and 5 bases from J; bases unmatched to any gene: 14. This CDR3 contains 18 residues. The CDR3 reads CASSSRTSLGLAGDEQYF. CDR3 in DNA: TGTGCCAGCAGCTCTAGGACGAGTCTCGGACTAGCGGGAGACGAGCAGTACTTC.

This clone has a handful of counts. The chain has TRBV14 and TRBJ2-2; 9 positions agree with TRBD2. CDR1 SGHDN and CDR2 FVKESK come from the germline V gene. With V trimmed by 4 bases and J by 4 bases, 4 bases remained unmatched. The CDR3 loop spans 15 amino acids. The CDR3 spells CASSPAGGGTGELFF. CDR3 DNA sequence: TGTGCCAGCAGCCCAGCGGGAGGAGGCACCGGGGAGCTGTTTTTT. Complete variable domain (other parts from reference TRBV14 and TRBJ2-2): EAGVTQFPSHSVIEKGQTVTLRCDPISGHDNLYWYRRVMGKEIKFLLHFVKESKQDESGMPNNRFLAERTGGTYSTLKVQPAELEDSGVYFCASSPAGGGTGELFFGEGSRLTVL.

The chain has TRBV19 and TRBJ1-1; 8 bases agree with TRBD1. J lost 5 bases, V lost 3 bases, and 5 bases had no gene match. Germline CDR1 and CDR2: LNHDA and SQIVND (reference sequence). CDR3 length equals 14 residues. The chain's CDR3 is CASSMTGAVTEAFF. The CDR3 nucleotides are TGTGCCAGTAGTATGACAGGGGCGGTAACTGAAGCTTTCTTT.

CDR3 coding DNA: TGTGCCAGCAGCACAGGACTTGCAGACAATGAGCAGTTCTTC. Translation: CASSTGLADNEQFF. The chain recombines TRBV9 with TRBJ2-1, with D perhaps being TRBD1 or TRBD2 (5 bases each). V lost 4 bases and J lost 5, with 13 bases in between. Germline loops: CDR1 SGDLS, CDR2 YYNGEE. CDR3 length: 14 amino acids.